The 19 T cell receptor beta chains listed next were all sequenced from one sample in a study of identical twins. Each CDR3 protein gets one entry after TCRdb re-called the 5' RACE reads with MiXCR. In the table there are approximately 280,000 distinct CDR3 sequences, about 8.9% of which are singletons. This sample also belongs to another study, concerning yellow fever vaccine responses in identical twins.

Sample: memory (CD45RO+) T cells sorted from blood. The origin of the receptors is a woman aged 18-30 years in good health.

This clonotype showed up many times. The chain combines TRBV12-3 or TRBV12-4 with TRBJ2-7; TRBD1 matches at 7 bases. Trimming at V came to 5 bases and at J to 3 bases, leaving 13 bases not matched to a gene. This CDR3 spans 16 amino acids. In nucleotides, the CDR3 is TGTGCCAGCAGTCCGGGACAGACCACCACTGTCTACGAGCAGTACTTC. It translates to CASSPGQTTTVYEQYF.

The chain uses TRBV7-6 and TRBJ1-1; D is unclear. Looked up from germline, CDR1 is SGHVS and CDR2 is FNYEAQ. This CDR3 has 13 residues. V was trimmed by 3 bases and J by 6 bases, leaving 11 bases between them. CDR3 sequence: CASSLGVRAEAFF. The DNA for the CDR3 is TGTGCCAGCAGCTTGGGCGTCCGGGCTGAAGCTTTCTTT.

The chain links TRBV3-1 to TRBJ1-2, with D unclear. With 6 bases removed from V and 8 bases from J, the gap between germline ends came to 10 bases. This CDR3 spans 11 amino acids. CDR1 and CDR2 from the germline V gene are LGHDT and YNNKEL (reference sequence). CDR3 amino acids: CASRHAGGYTF. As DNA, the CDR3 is TGTGCCAGCAGACACGCCGGGGGCTACACCTTC. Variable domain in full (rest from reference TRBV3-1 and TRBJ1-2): DTAVSQTPKYLVTQMGNDKSIKCEQNLGHDTMYWYKQDSKKFLKIMFSYNNKELIINETVPNRFSPKSPDKAHLNLHINSLELGDSAVYFCASRHAGGYTFGSGTRLTVV.

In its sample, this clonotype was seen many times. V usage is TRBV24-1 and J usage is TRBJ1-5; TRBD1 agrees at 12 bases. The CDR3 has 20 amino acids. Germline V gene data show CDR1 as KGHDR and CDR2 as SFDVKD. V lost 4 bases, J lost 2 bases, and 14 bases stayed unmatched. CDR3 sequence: CATSEINPGQGAIGNQPQHF. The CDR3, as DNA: TGTGCCACCAGTGAGATCAATCCGGGACAGGGGGCGATTGGCAATCAGCCCCAGCATTTT.

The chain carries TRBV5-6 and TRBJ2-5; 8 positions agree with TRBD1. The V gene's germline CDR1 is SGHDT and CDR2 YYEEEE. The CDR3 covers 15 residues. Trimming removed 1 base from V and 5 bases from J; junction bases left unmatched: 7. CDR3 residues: CASSLSDRVAETQYF. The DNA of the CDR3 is TGTGCCAGCAGCTTGTCGGACAGGGTGGCCGAGACCCAGTACTTC. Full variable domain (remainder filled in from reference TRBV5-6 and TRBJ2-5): DAGVTQSPTHLIKTRGQQVTLRCSPKSGHDTVSWYQQALGQGPQFIFQYYEEEERQRGNFPDRFSGHQFPNYSSELNVNALLLGDSALYLCASSLSDRVAETQYFGPGTRLLVL.

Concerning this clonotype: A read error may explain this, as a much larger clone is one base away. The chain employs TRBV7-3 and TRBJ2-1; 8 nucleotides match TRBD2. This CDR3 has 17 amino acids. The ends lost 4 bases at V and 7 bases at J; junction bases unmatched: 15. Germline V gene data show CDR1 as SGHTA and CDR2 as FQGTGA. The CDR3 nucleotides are TGTGCCAGCAGCTCCTCCACACCGGGACTAGGGGGTAATGAGCAGTTCTTC. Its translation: CASSSSTPGLGGNEQFF.

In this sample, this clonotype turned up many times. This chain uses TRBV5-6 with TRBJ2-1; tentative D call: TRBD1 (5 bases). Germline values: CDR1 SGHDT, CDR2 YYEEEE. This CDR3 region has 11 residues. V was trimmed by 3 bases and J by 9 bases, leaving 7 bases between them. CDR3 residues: CASSSRGEQFF. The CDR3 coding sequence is TGTGCCAGCAGCTCAAGGGGTGAGCAGTTCTTC. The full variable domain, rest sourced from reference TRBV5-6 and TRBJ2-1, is DAGVTQSPTHLIKTRGQQVTLRCSPKSGHDTVSWYQQALGQGPQFIFQYYEEEERQRGNFPDRFSGHQFPNYSSELNVNALLLGDSALYLCASSSRGEQFFGPGTRLTVL.

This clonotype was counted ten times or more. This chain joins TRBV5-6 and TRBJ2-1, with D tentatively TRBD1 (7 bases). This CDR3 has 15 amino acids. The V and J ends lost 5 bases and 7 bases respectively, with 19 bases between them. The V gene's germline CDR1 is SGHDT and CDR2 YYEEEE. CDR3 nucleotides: TGTGCCAGCAGTCGGGTCCGGGCAGGGGGGAATGAGCAGTTCTTC. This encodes CASSRVRAGGNEQFF. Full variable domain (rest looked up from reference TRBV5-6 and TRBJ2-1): DAGVTQSPTHLIKTRGQQVTLRCSPKSGHDTVSWYQQALGQGPQFIFQYYEEEERQRGNFPDRFSGHQFPNYSSELNVNALLLGDSALYLCASSRVRAGGNEQFFGPGTRLTVL.

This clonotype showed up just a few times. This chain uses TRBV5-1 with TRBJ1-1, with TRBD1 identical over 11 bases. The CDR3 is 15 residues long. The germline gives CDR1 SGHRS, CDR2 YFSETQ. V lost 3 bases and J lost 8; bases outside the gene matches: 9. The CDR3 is CASSSGTGGKPEAFF. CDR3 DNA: TGCGCCAGCAGCTCAGGGACAGGGGGTAAACCAGAAGCTTTCTTT.

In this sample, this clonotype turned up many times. The CDR3 sequence is CASSLTSGSFGEQYF. The CDR3 bases are TGCGCCAGCAGCTTGACTAGCGGGAGCTTCGGCGAGCAGTACTTC. This chain links TRBV5-1 with TRBJ2-7; 11 bases fit TRBD2. This CDR3 contains 15 residues. Germline lookup yields CDR1 SGHRS and CDR2 YFSETQ. The J segment lost 6 bases and the V segment lost 1 base, leaving 6 bases of the junction unmatched.

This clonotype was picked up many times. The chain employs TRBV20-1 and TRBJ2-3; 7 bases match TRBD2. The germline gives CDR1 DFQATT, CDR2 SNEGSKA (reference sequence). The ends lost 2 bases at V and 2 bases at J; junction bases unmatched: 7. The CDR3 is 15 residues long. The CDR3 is CSARPGTTFTDTQYF. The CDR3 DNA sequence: TGCAGTGCTAGACCCGGGACTACATTCACAGATACGCAGTATTTT.

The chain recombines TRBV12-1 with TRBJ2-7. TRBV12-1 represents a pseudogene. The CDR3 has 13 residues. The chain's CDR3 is CASSLDSYYEQYV. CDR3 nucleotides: TGTGCCAGCAGCTTGGACAGCTACTACGAGCAGTACGTC.

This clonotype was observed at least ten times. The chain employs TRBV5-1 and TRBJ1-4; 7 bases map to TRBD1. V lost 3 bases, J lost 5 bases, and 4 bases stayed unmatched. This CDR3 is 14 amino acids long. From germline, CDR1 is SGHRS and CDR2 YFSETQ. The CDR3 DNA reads TGCGCCAGCAGCTCGGACAGGCTGAATGAAAAACTGTTTTTT. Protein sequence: CASSSDRLNEKLFF.

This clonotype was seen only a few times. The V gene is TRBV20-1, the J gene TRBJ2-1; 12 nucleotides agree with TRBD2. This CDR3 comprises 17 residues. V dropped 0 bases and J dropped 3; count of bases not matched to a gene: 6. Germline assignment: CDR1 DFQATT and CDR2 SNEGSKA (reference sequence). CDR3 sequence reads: CSARDGPSGGVYNEQFF. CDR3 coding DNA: TGCAGTGCTAGAGATGGGCCTAGCGGGGGGGTCTACAATGAGCAGTTCTTC.

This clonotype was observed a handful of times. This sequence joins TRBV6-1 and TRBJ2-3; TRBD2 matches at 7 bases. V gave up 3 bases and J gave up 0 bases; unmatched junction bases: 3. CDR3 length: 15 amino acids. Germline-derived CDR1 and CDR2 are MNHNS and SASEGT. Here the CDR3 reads CASSDWGGSTDTQYF. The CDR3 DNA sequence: TGTGCCAGCAGTGATTGGGGGGGGAGCACAGATACGCAGTATTTT.

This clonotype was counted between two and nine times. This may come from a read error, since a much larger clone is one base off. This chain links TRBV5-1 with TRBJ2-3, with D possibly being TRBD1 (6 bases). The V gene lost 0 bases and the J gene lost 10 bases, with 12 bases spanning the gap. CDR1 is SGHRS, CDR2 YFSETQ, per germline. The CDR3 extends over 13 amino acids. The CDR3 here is CASSLDRQVPQYF. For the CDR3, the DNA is TGCGCCAGCAGCTTGGACCGACAGGTCCCGCAGTATTTT.

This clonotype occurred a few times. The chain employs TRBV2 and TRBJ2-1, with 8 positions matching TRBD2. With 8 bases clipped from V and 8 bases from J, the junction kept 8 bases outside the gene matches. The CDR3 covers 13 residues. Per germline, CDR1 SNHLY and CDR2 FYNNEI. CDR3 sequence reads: CASGAREGYEQFF. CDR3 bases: TGTGCCAGCGGGGCTCGGGAGGGGTATGAGCAGTTCTTC.

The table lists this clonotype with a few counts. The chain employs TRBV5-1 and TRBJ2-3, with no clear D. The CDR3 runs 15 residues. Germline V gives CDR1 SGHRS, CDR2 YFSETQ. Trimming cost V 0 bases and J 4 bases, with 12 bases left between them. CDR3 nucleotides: TGCGCCAGCAGCTTGGCCCTCGGTGATTCAGATACGCAGTATTTT. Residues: CASSLALGDSDTQYF.

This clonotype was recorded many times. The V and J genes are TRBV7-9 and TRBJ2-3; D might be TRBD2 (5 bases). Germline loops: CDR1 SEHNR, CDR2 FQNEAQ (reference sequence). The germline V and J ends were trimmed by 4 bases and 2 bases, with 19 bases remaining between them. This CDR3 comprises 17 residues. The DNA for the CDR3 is TGTGCCAGCAGCTCCCATCCGGACTCACCTCTCACAGATACGCAGTATTTT. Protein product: CASSSHPDSPLTDTQYF.